Listed below are T cell receptor beta chains from one sample, sequenced in a study of cytotoxic CD8 clonotypes in ibrutinib-treated CLL. Repertoires were generated with immunoSEQ multiplex PCR, while TCRdb's copy carries only in-frame clones and drops some. Among about 140,000 clones listed, under 95% were seen once. The source material was PBMCs, sampled after 12 months of ibrutinib treatment. These receptors were taken from a human donor with chronic lymphocytic leukemia. The CDR3 runs from the conserved cysteine through the conserved F or W. A D gene is named only where the DNA matches it firmly. Clone size is not always given. Where it is, it says once, few, many or a class for expanded clones.

>NA|NA|TRBV27|TRBJ1-4
TGTGCCAGCAGTGACCGTTCGTCTGCAACTAATGAAAAACTGTTTTTT
CASSDRSSATNEKLFF
>NA|NA|TRBV28|TRBJ1-5
TGTGCCATCGAGACAACGCCGGGAGCCCAGCATTTT
CAIETTPGAQHF
>NA|NA|TRBV19|TRBJ2-3
TGTGCCAGTACGGCTCCTTATACAGATACGCAGTATTTT
CASTAPYTDTQYF
>NA|NA|TRBV6-6|TRBJ2-3
TGTGCCAGCAGTTACCTTACTAGCACAGATACGCAGTATTTT
CASSYLTSTDTQYF
>NA|NA|TRBV6-1|TRBJ1-5
TGTGCCAGCAGTGAAGGTCAGCCCCAGCATTTT
CASSEGQPQHF
>NA|NA|TRBV10-2|TRBJ2-1
TGCGCCAGCAGTTCAGGGGTCTCTGTCAATGAGCAGTTCTTC
CASSSGVSVNEQFF
>NA|NA|TRBV19|TRBJ2-7
TGTGCCAGTAGTATACCGGGAGAATCCTACGAGCAGTACTTC
CASSIPGESYEQYF
>TRBD2|NA|TRBV11-2|TRBJ2-1
TGTGCCAGCAGCTCGCGCCAGGGACTAGCGGGCCCCGGAATTGACGAGCAGTTCTTC
CASSSRQGLAGPGIDEQFF
>TRBD2|few|TRBV29-1|TRBJ2-3
TGCAGCGTGGGAGGGGGACTAGCGGGAGCCACAGATACGCAGTATTTT
CSVGGGLAGATDTQYF
>TRBD2|NA|TRBV6-4|TRBJ2-7
TGTGCCAGCAGTGACGGGGGAGGGCCTTCCGAGCAGTACTTC
CASSDGGGPSEQYF
>NA|NA|TRBV27|TRBJ2-1
TGTGCCAGCAGTTTATATCTAGGGATCAATGAGCAGTTCTTC
CASSLYLGINEQFF
>NA|once|TRBV30|TRBJ2-5
TGTGCCTGGATCAGGTCAGAGACCCAGTACTTC
CAWIRSETQYF
>TRBD1|NA|TRBV6-1|TRBJ2-7
TGTGCCAGTTGGACAGGGTCTGTTAACGAGCAGTACTTC
CASWTGSVNEQYF
>NA|NA|TRBV18|TRBJ2-1
TGTGCCAGCTCACCACCCAACCGGGATGTCGGGAATGAGCAGTTCTTC
CASSPPNRDVGNEQFF
>TRBD1|NA|TRBV5-1|TRBJ2-1
TGCGCCAGCAGGGTTTGGGGACAGGGCGTTGATGAGCAGTTCTTC
CASRVWGQGVDEQFF
>NA|NA|TRBV10-3|TRBJ1-2
TGTGCCATCAGTGAGTCGGAAAAAAGGGGGATGTATGGCTACACCTTC
CAISESEKRGMYGYTF
>NA|NA|TRBV7-6|TRBJ2-3
TGTGCCAGCAGCCTACAGGGAGATACGCAGTATTTT
CASSLQGDTQYF
>NA|NA|TRBV28|TRBJ1-2
TGTGCCAGCAGTTTCTTGGCAGTTGGCTATGGCTACACCTTC
CASSFLAVGYGYTF
>NA|NA|TRBV5-6|TRBJ1-5
TGTGCCAGCAGCTTGGAAAGGGGGGGCAATCAGCCCCAGCATTTT
CASSLERGGNQPQHF
>TRBD1|NA|TRBV27|TRBJ2-3
TGTGCCAGCAGTTACAGGGGGGCCCCGAGCACAGATACGCAGTATTTT
CASSYRGAPSTDTQYF
>NA|NA|TRBV9|TRBJ2-3
TGTGCCAGCAGGAGGAGTGGAGCCACAGATACGCAGTATTTT
CASRRSGATDTQYF
>TRBD1|NA|TRBV6-1|TRBJ2-3
TGTGCCAGCAGTGAATACAGGGGGCGCACAGATACGCAGTATTTT
CASSEYRGRTDTQYF
>NA|NA|TRBV28|TRBJ2-7
TGTGCCAGCAACAAAGCCGGAGGTTGGCCCTACGAGCAGTACTTC
CASNKAGGWPYEQYF
>NA|NA|TRBV2|TRBJ2-1
TGTGCCAGCAGTGAGGAAGCGGGTACTTACAATGAGCAGTTCTTC
CASSEEAGTYNEQFF
>TRBD1|NA|TRBV19|TRBJ2-3
TGTGCCAGTAGTGGGGGGACAGGAGAGGCAGATACGCAGTATTTT
CASSGGTGEADTQYF
>TRBD2|NA|TRBV7-9|TRBJ2-3
TGTGCCAGCAGCGGTAGCGGGAGCCCCCACACAGATACGCAGTATTTT
CASSGSGSPHTDTQYF